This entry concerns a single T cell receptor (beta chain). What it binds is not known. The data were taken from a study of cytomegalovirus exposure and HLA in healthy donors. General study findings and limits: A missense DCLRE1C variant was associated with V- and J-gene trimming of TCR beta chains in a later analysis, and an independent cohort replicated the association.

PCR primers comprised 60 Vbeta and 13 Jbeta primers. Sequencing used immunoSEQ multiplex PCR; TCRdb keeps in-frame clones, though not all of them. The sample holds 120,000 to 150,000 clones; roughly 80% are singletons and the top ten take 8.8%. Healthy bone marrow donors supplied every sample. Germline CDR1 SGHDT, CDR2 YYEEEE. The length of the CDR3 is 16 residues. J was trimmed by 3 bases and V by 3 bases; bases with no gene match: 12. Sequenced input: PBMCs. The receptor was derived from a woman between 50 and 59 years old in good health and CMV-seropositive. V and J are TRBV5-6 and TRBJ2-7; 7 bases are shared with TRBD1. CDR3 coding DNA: TGTGCCAGCAGCTCGACTGACAGGGTGGATCACTACGAGCAGTACTTC. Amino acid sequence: CASSSTDRVDHYEQYF.